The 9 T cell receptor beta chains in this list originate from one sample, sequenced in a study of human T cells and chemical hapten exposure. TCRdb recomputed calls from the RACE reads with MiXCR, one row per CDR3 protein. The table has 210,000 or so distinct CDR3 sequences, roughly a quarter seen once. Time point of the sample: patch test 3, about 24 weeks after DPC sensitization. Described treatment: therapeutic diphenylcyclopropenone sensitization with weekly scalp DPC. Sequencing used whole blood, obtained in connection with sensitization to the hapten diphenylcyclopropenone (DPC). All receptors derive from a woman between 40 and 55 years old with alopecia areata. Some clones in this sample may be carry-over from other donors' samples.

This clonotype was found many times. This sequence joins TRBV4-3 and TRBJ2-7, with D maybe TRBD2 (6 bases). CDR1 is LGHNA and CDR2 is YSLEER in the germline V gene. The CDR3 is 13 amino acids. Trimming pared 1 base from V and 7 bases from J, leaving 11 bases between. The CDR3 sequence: CASSQGFGGEQYF. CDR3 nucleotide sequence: TGCGCCAGCAGCCAAGGATTCGGGGGTGAGCAGTACTTC.

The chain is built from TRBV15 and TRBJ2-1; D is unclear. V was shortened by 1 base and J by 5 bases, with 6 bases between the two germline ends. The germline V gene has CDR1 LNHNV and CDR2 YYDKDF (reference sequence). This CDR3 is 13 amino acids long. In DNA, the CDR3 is TGTGCCACCAGCAGAGGCAGGCACAATGAGCAGTTCTTC. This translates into CATSRGRHNEQFF.

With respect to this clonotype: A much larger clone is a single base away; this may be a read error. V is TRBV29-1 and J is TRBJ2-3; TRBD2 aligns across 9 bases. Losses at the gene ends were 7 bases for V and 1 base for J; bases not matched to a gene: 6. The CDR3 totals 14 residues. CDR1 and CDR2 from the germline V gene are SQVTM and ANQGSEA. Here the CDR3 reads CSAAAGGGTDTQYF. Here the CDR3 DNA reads TGCAGCGCTGCGGCGGGAGGGGGCACAGATACGCAGTATTTT.

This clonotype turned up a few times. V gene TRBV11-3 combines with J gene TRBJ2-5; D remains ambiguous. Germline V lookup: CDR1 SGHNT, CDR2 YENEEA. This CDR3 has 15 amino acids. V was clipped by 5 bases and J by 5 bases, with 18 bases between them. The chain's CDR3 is CASSPRNNPSETQYF. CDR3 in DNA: TGTGCCAGCAGCCCCAGGAACAACCCCTCCGAGACCCAGTACTTC.

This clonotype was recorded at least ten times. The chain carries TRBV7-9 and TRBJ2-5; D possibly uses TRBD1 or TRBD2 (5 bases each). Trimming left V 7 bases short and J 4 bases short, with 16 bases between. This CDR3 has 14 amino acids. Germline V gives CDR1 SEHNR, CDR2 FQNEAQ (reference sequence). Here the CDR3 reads CASTFQGASETQYF. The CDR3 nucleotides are TGTGCCAGCACCTTCCAGGGAGCGTCAGAGACCCAGTACTTC.

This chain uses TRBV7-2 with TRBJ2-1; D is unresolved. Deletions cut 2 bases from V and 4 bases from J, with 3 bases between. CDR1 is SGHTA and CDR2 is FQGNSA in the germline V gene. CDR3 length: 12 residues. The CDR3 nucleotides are TGTGCCAGCAGCTTAAGGTACAATGAGCAGTTCTTC. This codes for CASSLRYNEQFF.

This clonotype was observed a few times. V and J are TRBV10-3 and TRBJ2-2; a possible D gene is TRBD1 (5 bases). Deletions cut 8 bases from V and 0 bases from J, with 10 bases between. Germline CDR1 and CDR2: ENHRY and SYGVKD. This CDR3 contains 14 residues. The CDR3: CAIGQGTNTGELFF. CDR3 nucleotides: TGTGCCATCGGCCAGGGAACGAACACCGGGGAGCTGTTTTTT.

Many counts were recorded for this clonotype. This CDR3 is CASSLGREAGYTF. CDR3 DNA sequence: TGTGCCAGCAGCTTAGGCAGGGAGGCTGGCTACACCTTC. The J gene is TRBJ1-2, the V gene TRBV7-2; the D gene is possibly TRBD1 (5 bases). The germline V gene encodes CDR1 SGHTA and CDR2 FQGNSA. CDR3 length equals 13 residues. V lost 1 base and J 7 bases, leaving 10 bases between the germline ends.

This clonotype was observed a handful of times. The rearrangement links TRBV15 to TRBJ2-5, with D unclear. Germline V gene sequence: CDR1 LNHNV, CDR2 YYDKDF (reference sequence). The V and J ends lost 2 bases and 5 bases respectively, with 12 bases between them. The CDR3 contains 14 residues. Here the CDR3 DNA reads TGTGCCACCAGCAGATTGGGTCTTAAGGAGACCCAGTACTTC. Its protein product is CATSRLGLKETQYF.